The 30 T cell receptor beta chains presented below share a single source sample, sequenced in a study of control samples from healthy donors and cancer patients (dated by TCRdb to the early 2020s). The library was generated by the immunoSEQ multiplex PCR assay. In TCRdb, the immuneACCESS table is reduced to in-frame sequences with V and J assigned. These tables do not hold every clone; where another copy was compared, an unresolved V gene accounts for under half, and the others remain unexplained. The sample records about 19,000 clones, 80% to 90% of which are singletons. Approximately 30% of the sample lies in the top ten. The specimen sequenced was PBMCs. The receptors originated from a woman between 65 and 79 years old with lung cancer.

The CDR3: CASSLDRRGYTF. In DNA, the CDR3 is TGTGCCAGCAGTCTAGACAGAAGAGGCTACACCTTC. The chain carries TRBV12-3 or TRBV12-4 and TRBJ1-2; D is possibly TRBD1 (5 bases). The V gene lost 5 bases and the J gene lost 8 bases, with 12 bases spanning the gap. This CDR3 has 12 amino acids.

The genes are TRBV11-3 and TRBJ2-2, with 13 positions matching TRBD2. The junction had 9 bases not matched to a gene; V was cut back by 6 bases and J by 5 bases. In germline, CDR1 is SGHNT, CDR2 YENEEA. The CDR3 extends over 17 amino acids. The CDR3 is CASRSGLAGRGTGELFF. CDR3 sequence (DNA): TGTGCCAGCAGATCGGGACTAGCGGGAAGAGGGACCGGGGAGCTGTTTTTT. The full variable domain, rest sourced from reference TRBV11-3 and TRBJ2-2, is EAGVVQSPRYKIIEKKQPVAFWCNPISGHNTLYWYLQNLGQGPELLIRYENEEAVDDSQLPKDRFSAERLKGVDSTLKIQPAELGDSAVYLCASRSGLAGRGTGELFFGEGSRLTVL.

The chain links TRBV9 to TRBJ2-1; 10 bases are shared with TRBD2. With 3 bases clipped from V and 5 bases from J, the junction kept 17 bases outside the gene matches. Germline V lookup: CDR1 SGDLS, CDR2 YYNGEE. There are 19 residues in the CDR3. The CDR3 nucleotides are TGTGCCAGCAGCGAGGGGTGGCTAGCGGGAGAGAATTTCCACAATGAGCAGTTCTTC. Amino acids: CASSEGWLAGENFHNEQFF.

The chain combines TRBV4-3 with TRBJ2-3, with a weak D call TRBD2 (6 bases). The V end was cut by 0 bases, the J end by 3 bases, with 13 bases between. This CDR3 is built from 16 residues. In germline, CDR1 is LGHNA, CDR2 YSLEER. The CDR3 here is CASSQDSGFRTDTQYF. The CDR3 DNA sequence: TGCGCCAGCAGCCAAGACAGCGGGTTCCGGACAGATACGCAGTATTTT.

Here the CDR3 DNA reads TGTGCCAGCAGCGTCGCCCTCGGGCTCATCACCTACAATGAGCAGTTCTTC. It specifies CASSVALGLITYNEQFF. The chain is built from TRBV7-9 and TRBJ2-1, with D unresolved. The CDR3 sequence is 17 residues long. V shed 5 bases and J shed 2 bases, with 19 bases lying between them. Germline V gene lookup returns CDR1 SEHNR and CDR2 FQNEAQ (reference sequence).

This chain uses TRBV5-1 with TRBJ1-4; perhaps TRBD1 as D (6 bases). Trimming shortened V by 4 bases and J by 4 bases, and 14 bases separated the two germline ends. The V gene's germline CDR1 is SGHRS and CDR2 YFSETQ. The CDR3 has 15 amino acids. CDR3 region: CASSLTGQSNEKLFF. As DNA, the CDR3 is TGCGCCAGCAGCCTAACAGGACAGAGTAATGAAAAACTGTTTTTT.

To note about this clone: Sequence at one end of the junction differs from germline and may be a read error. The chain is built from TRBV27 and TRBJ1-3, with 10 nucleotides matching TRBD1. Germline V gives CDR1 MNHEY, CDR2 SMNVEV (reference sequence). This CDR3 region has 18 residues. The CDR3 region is CASSLHGTGVSGGDTIYF. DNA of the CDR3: TGTGCCAGCAGTCTACATGGGACAGGGGTATCTGGTGGAGACACCATATATTTT.

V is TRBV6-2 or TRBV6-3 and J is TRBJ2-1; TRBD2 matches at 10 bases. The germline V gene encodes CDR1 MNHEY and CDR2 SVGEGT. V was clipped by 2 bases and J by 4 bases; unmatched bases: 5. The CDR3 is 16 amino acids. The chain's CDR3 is CASSYDGTSEYNEQFF. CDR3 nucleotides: TGTGCCAGCAGTTACGACGGGACTAGCGAATACAATGAGCAGTTCTTC.

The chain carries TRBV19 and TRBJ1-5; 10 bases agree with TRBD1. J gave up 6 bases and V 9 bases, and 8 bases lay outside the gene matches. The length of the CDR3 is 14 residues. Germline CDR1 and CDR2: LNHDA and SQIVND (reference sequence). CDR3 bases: TGTGCCAGCGCGTCGGGACAGGGGAGTCAGCCCCAGCATTTT. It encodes CASASGQGSQPQHF.

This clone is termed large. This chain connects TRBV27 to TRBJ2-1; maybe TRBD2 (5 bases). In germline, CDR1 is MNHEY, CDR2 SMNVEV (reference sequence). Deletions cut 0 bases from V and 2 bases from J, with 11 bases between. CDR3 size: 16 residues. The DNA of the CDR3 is TGTGCCAGCAGTTTATCGGGGAGCGGAACCTACAATGAGCAGTTCTTC. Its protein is CASSLSGSGTYNEQFF.

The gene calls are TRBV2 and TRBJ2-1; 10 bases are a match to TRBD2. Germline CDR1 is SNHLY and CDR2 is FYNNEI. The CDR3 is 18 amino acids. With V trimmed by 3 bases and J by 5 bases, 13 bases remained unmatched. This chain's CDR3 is CASSEGRLAGGVDNEQFF. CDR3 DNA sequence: TGTGCCAGCAGTGAGGGGCGGTTAGCGGGAGGAGTTGACAATGAGCAGTTCTTC.

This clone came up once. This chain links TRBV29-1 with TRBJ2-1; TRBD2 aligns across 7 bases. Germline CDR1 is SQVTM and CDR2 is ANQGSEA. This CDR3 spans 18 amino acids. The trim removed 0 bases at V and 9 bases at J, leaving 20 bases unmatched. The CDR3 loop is CSVEDLWREGLYAAEQFF. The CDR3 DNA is TGCAGCGTTGAAGATCTGTGGAGGGAGGGCCTTTATGCTGCTGAGCAGTTCTTC.

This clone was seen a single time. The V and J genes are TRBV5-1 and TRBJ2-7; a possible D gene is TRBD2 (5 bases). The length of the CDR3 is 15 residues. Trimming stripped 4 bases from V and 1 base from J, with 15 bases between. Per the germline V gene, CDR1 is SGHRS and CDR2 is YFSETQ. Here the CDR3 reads CASSLGLSGSYEQYF. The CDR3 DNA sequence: TGCGCCAGCAGCCTAGGACTTTCCGGATCCTACGAGCAGTACTTC.

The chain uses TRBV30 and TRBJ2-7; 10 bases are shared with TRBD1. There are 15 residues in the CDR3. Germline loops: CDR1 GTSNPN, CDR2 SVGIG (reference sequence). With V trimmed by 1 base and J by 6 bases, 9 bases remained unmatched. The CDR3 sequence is CAWSAAGQGLREQYF. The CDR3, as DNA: TGTGCCTGGAGTGCCGCGGGACAGGGGCTCCGCGAGCAGTACTTC.

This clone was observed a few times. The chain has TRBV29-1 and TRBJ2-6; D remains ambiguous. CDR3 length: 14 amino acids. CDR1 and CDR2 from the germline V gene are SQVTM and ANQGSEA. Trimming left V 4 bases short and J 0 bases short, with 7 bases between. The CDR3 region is CSVVGYSGANVLTF. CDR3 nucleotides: TGCAGCGTTGTAGGTTACTCTGGGGCCAACGTCCTGACTTTC.

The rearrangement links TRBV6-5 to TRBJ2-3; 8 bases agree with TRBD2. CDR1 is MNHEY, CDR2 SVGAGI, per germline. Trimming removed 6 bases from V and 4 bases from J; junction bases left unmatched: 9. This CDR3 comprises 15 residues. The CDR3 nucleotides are TGTGCCAGCAGCCCCGGGGGGGAAGGAGCAGATACGCAGTATTTT. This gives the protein CASSPGGEGADTQYF.

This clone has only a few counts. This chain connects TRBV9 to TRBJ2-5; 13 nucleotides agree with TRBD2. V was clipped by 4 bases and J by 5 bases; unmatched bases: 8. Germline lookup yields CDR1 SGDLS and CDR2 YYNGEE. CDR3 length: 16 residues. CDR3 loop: CASSFGTSGAGETQYF. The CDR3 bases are TGTGCCAGCAGCTTCGGGACTAGCGGGGCGGGGGAGACCCAGTACTTC.

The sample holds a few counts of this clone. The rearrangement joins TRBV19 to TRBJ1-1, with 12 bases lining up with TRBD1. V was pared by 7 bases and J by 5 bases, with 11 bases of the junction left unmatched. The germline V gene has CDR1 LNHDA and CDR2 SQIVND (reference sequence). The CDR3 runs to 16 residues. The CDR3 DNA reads TGTGCCAGTAACCCCTTAGGGGACAGGGGGCTTACTGAAGCTTTCTTT. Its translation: CASNPLGDRGLTEAFF.

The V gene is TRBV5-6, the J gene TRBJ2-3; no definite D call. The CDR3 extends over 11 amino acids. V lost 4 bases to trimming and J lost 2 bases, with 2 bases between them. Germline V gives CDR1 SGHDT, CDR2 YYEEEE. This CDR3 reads CASSNTDTQYF. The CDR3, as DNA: TGTGCCAGCAGCAACACAGATACGCAGTATTTT.

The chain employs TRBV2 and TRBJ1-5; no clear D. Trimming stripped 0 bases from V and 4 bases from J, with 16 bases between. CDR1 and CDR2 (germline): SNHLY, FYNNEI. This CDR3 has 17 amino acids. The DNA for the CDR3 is TGTGCCAGCAGTGAAGCGCGCCCGGAAGGGCTAAATCAGCCCCAGCATTTT. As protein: CASSEARPEGLNQPQHF.

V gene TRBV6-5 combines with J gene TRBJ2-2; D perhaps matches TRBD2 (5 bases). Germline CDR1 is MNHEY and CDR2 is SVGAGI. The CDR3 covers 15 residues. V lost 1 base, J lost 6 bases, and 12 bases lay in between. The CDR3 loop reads CASSYLQVGAGELFF. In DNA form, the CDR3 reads TGTGCCAGCAGTTACTTGCAGGTCGGGGCCGGGGAGCTGTTTTTT.

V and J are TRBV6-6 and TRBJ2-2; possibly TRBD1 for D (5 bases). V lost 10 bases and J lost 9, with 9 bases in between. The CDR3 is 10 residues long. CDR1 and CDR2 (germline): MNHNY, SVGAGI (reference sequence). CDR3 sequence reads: CATWGRELFF. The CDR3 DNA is TGTGCCACCTGGGGCCGGGAGCTGTTTTTT.

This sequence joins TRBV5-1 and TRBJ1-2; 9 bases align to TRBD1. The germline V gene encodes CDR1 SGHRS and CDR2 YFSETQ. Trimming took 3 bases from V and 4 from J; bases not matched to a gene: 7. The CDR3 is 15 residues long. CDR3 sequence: CASSSGQGGGYGYTF. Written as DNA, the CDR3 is TGCGCCAGCAGCTCGGGACAGGGAGGAGGCTATGGCTACACCTTC.

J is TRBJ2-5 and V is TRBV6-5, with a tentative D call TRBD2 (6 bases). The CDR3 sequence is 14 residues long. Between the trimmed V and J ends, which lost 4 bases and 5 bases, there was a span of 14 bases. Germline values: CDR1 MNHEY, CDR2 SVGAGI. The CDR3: CASSFLGGRETQYF. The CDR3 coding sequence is TGTGCCAGCAGTTTTCTCGGAGGGCGGGAGACCCAGTACTTC.

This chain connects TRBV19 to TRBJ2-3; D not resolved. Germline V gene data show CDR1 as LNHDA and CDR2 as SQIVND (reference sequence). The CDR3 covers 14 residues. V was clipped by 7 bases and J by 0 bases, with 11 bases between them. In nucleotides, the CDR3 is TGTGCCAGTAAAGACACTTCTAGCACAGATACGCAGTATTTT. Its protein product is CASKDTSSTDTQYF.

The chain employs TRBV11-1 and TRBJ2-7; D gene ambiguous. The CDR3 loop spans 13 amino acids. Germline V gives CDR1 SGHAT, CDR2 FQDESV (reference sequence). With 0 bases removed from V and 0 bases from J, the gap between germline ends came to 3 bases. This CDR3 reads CASSLAGSYEQYF. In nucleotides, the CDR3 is TGTGCCAGCAGCTTAGCAGGCTCCTACGAGCAGTACTTC.

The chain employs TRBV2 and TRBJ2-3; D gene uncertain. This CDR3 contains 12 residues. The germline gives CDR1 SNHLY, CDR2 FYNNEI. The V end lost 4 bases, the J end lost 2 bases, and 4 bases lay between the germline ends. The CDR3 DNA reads TGTGCCAGCAGTGGTAACACAGATACGCAGTATTTT. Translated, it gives CASSGNTDTQYF.

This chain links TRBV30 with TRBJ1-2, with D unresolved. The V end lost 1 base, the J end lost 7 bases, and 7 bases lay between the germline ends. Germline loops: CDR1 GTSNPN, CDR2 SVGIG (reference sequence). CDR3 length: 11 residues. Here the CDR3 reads CAWSARGGYTF. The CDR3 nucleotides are TGTGCCTGGAGTGCCCGGGGTGGCTACACCTTC.

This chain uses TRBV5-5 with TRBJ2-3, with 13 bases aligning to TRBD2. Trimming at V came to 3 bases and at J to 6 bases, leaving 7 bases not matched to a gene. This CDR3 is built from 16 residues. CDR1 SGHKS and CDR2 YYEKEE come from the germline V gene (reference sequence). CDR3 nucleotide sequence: TGTGCCAGCAGCTACGGACTAGCGGGAGCTTGGGATACGCAGTATTTT. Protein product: CASSYGLAGAWDTQYF. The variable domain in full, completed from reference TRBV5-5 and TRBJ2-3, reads DAGVTQSPTHLIKTRGQQVTLRCSPISGHKSVSWYQQVLGQGPQFIFQYYEKEERGRGNFPDRFSARQFPNYSSELNVNALLLGDSALYLCASSYGLAGAWDTQYFGPGTRLTVL.

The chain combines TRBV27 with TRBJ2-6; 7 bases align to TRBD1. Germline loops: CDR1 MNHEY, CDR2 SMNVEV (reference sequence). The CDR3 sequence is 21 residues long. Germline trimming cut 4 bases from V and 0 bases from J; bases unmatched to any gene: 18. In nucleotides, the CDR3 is TGTGCCAGCAGTTACCGTACTTACACCGGGACAGCTTTCTCTGGGGCCAACGTCCTGACTTTC. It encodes CASSYRTYTGTAFSGANVLTF.